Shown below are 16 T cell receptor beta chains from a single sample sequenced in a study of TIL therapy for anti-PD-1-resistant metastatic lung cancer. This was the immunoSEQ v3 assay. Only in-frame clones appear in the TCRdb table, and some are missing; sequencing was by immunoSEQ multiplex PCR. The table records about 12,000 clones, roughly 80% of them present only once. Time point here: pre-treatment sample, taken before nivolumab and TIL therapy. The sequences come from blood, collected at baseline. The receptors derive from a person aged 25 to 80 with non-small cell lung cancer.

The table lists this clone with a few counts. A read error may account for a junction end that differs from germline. The CDR3 reads CASSMRADQAQHF. For the CDR3, the DNA is TGTGCCAGTAGTATGAGGGCCGATCAGGCCCAGCATTTT. The chain links TRBV19 to TRBJ1-5, with no clear D. CDR3 length: 13 amino acids. Germline V gene lookup returns CDR1 LNHDA and CDR2 SQIVND (reference sequence).

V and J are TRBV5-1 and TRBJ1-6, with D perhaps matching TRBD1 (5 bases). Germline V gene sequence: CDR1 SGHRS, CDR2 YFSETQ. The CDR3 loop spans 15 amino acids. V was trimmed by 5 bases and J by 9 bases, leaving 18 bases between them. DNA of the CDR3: TGCGCCAGCAGGACGGCGCAGGGAGGTAGTTCACCCCTCCACTTT. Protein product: CASRTAQGGSSPLHF.

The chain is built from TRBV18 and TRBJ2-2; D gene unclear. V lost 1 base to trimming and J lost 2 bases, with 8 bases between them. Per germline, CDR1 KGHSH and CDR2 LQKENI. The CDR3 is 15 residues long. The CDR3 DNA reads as TGTGCCAGCTCACCACGGCCCATCAACACCGGGGAGCTGTTTTTT. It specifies CASSPRPINTGELFF. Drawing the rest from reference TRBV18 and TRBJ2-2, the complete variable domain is NAGVMQNPRHLVRRRGQEARLRCSPMKGHSHVYWYRQLPEEGLKFMVYLQKENIIDESGMPKERFSAEFPKEGPSILRIQQVVRGDSAAYFCASSPRPINTGELFFGEGSRLTVL.

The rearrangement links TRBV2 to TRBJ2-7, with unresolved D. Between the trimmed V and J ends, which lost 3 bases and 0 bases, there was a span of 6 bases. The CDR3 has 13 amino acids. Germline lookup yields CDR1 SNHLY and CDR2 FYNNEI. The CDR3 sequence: CASSEPFSYEQYF. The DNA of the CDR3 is TGTGCCAGCAGTGAGCCTTTCTCCTACGAGCAGTACTTC.

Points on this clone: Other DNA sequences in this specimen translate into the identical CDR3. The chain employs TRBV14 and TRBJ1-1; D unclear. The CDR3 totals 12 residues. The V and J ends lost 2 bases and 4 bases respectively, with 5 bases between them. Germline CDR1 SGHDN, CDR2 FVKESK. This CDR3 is CASSQQVTEAFF. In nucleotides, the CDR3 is TGTGCCAGCAGCCAACAGGTCACTGAAGCTTTCTTT.

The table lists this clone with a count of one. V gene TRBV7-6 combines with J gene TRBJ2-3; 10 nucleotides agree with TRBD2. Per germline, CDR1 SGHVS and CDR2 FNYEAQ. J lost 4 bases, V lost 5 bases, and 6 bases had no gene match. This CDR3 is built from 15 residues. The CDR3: CASSPLAGRSDTQYF. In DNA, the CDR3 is TGTGCCAGCAGCCCACTAGCGGGACGATCAGATACGCAGTATTTT.

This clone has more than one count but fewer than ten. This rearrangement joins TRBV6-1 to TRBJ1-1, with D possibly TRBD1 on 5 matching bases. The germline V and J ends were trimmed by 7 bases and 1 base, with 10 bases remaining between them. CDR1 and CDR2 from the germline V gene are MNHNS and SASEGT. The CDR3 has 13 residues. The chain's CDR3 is CASTKGRNTEAFF. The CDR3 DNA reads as TGTGCCAGCACGAAGGGGCGGAACACTGAAGCTTTCTTT.

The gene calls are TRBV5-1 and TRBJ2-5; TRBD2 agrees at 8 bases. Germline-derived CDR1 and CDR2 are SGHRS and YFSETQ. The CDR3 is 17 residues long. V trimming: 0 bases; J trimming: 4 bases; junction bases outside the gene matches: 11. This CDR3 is CASSLGDGRVGGETQYF. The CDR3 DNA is TGCGCCAGCAGCTTGGGGGACGGGAGGGTAGGAGGAGAGACCCAGTACTTC.

The CDR3 loop reads CSVEEAAGYGYTF. The CDR3 DNA reads TGCAGCGTTGAAGAGGCGGCAGGCTATGGCTACACCTTC. The chain joins TRBV29-1 to TRBJ1-2, with unresolved D. Germline values: CDR1 SQVTM, CDR2 ANQGSEA. There are 13 residues in the CDR3. The ends were cut back, 0 bases at V and 4 bases at J, with 9 bases in the middle.

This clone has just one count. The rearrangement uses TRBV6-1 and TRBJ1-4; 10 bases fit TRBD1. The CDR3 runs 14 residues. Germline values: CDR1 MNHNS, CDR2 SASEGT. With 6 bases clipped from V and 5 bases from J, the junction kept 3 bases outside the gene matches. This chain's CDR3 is CASSPGQGNEKLFF. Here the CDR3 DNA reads TGTGCCAGCAGCCCGGGACAGGGGAATGAAAAACTGTTTTTT.

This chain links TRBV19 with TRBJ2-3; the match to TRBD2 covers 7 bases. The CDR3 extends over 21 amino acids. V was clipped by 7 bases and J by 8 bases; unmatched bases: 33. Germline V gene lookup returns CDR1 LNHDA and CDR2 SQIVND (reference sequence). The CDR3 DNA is TGTGCCAGTACCCCATCCCCGGGACGGTCCTACGGGAAAGGATCGGGGGGTACGCAGTATTTT. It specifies CASTPSPGRSYGKGSGGTQYF.

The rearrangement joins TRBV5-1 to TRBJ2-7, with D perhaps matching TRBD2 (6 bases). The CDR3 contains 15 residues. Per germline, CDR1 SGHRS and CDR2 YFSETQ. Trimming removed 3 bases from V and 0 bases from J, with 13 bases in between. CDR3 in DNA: TGCGCCAGCAGCTGGGGACTCTCGAGCTCCTACGAGCAGTACTTC. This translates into CASSWGLSSSYEQYF.

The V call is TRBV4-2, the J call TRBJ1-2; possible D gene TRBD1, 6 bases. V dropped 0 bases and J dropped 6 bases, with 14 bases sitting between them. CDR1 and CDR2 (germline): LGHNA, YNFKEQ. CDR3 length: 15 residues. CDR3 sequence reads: CASSQEDTGKNGYTF. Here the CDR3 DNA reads TGTGCCAGCAGCCAAGAAGACACAGGGAAGAATGGCTACACCTTC.

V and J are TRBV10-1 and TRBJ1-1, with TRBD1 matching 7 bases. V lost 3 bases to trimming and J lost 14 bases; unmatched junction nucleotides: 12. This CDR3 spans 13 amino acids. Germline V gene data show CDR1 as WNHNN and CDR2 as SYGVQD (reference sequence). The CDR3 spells CASSERQGTLRFF. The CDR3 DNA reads TGCGCCAGCAGTGAAAGACAGGGAACCCTTCGCTTCTTT.

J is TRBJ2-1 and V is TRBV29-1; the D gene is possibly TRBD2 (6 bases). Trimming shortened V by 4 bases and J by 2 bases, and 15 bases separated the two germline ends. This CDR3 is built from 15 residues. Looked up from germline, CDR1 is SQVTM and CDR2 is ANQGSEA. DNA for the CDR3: TGCAGCGTTGCGACGGGAGAAGGCGCCTACAATGAGCAGTTCTTC. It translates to CSVATGEGAYNEQFF.

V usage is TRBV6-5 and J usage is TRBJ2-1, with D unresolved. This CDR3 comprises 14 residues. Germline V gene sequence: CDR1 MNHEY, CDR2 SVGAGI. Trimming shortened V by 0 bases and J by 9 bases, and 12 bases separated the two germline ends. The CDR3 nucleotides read TGTGCCAGCAGTTACTCACCCGGGCCCGGTGAGCAGTTCTTC. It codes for CASSYSPGPGEQFF.